The rows below give T cell receptor beta chains drawn from one sample of a study of CD8 T cells in ankylosing spondylitis. A single record per CDR3 protein comes from TCRdb applying MiXCR to the 5' RACE reads. Of about 240,000 distinct CDR3 sequences in the sample, around 10% are singletons; the top ten hold less than 7.5%. Sequences were obtained from blood, either unsorted or a sorted T cell fraction (not recorded which). Receptors originate from a male donor with ankylosing spondylitis or in good health (not recorded which). The CDR3 runs from the conserved cysteine through the conserved F or W. Each record gives: V gene, D gene, J gene, clone size, CDR3 DNA, CDR3 protein. D genes are given only for firm matches. A row's size may be missing; if present it is once, few, many or a size class.

TRBV11-3,-,TRBJ2-3,few,TGTGCCAGCAGCTCCTCCGGGACCTCAGGGGCAGATACGCAGTATTTT,CASSSSGTSGADTQYF
TRBV27,TRBD1,TRBJ1-5,few,TGTGCCAGCACATCAAGAAAAGCGACAGGGGAAAGCAATCAGCCCCAGCATTTT,CASTSRKATGESNQPQHF
TRBV20-1,-,TRBJ1-2,many,TGCAGTGCTGAAACCGGGGCGACGACCCTTAACTATGGCTACACCTTC,CSAETGATTLNYGYTF
TRBV5-1,TRBD2,TRBJ2-7,few,TGCGCCAGCACCTTAGCGGGGGCCGCGACTTACGAGCAGTACTTC,CASTLAGAATYEQYF
TRBV15,TRBD1,TRBJ1-2,many,TGTGCCACCAGCAGAGATCTACAGGGGGCGCTTGGCTACACCTTC,CATSRDLQGALGYTF
TRBV5-1,TRBD1,TRBJ2-7,many,TGCGCCAGCAGCGCCGGGACAGGGCCGACCTACGAGCAGTACTTC,CASSAGTGPTYEQYF
TRBV7-6,-,TRBJ2-5,many,TGTGCCAGCAGCTTAGTTTGGGGAGAAGAGACCCAGTACTTC,CASSLVWGEETQYF
TRBV14,-,TRBJ2-1,-,TGTGCCAGCAGCCCGATAGGGGCTTCCAATGAGCAGTTCTTC,CASSPIGASNEQFF
TRBV6-5,-,TRBJ2-3,-,TGTGCCAGCAGTTATGATCCTGTTACTACGCAGTATTTT,CASSYDPVTTQYF
TRBV6-1,TRBD2,TRBJ2-6,few,TGTGCCAGCAGCCTAGCGGGGTCCTCTGGGGCCAACGTCCTGACTTTC,CASSLAGSSGANVLTF
TRBV29-1,TRBD1,TRBJ2-3,many,TGCAGCGTTGAAGAAGGGACAGACACGCAGTATTTT,CSVEEGTDTQYF
TRBV9,-,TRBJ1-3,many,TGTGCCAGCAGCCCGTTTGGGCCCACTGGAAACACCATATATTTT,CASSPFGPTGNTIYF
TRBV19,TRBD1,TRBJ2-2,-,TGTGCCACCTGGGACAGGGGGAACACCGGGGAGCTGTTTTTT,CATWDRGNTGELFF
TRBV3-1,-,TRBJ2-1,many,TGTGCCAGCAGCCAAGACAACCGGGACGCCGGGGAGCAGTTCTTC,CASSQDNRDAGEQFF
TRBV29-1,-,TRBJ1-1,many,TGCAGCGTTGAACCCGAGACAGCGAACACTGAAGCTTTCTTT,CSVEPETANTEAFF
TRBV7-3,TRBD2,TRBJ2-3,many,TGTGCCAGCAGCTCAGGACTAGCGGGAGGTGGAGATACGCAGTATTTT,CASSSGLAGGGDTQYF
TRBV9,-,TRBJ2-7,-,TGTGCCAGCAGCCCCAGGGCGGGAAACTACGAGCAGTACTTC,CASSPRAGNYEQYF
TRBV6-5,-,TRBJ2-4,many,TGTGCCAGCAGTTACGGAAACATTCAGTACTTC,CASSYGNIQYF
TRBV2,TRBD2,TRBJ2-1,few,TGTGCCAGCAGTGAATGGACTAGCCAATACTACAATGAGCAGTTCTTC,CASSEWTSQYYNEQFF
TRBV29-1,-,TRBJ2-5,few,TGCAGCGTTGAACCACGACTTCAAGAGACCCAGTACTTC,CSVEPRLQETQYF
TRBV7-9,TRBD1,TRBJ2-6,-,TGTGCCAGCGGGACAGCAGACTCTGGGGCCAACGTCCTGACTTTC,CASGTADSGANVLTF
TRBV5-1,-,TRBJ2-4,many,TGCGCCAGCAGCCTCCAGGGGTTCGCCAAAAACATTCAGTACTTC,CASSLQGFAKNIQYF
TRBV5-1,-,TRBJ1-5,-,TGCGCCAGCAGCTTGGGGGACGGTGGAGGTTGGCCCCAGCATTTT,CASSLGDGGGWPQHF
TRBV7-2,-,TRBJ2-7,few,TGTGCCAGCAGCCCGGGAGCGTACTACGAGCAGTACTTC,CASSPGAYYEQYF
TRBV7-9,TRBD1,TRBJ1-6,-,TGTGCCAGCAGCTCGACACCTGGGACAGGGAATTCACCCCTCCACTTT,CASSSTPGTGNSPLHF
TRBV20-1,-,TRBJ1-4,-,TGCAGTGCTTTTCTAAGAAAACTGTTTTTT,CSAFLRKLFF
TRBV5-6,-,TRBJ1-2,many,TGTGCCAGCAGAGAGTTGGGGTCGGAGTATGGCTACACCTTC,CASRELGSEYGYTF
TRBV12-3/TRBV12-4,-,TRBJ1-1,many,TGTGCCAGCAGTTTTGGGGTACAGGGCACTGAAGCTTTCTTT,CASSFGVQGTEAFF
TRBV20-1,TRBD2,TRBJ2-6,few,TGCAGTGCTCCTCTCTTACTAGCGGGAAAGGCTGGGGCCAACGTCCTGACTTTC,CSAPLLLAGKAGANVLTF
TRBV28,-,TRBJ1-2,few,TGTGCCAGCAGTTTACTAAGGGGACTCGGCTACACCTTC,CASSLLRGLGYTF
TRBV9,-,TRBJ2-5,-,TGTGCCAGCAGCGTAGAGGGGGGAAGGGTCGAGACCCAGTACTTC,CASSVEGGRVETQYF
TRBV5-1,-,TRBJ2-7,-,TGCGCCAGCAGCTTGTCCCGAAGCTCCTCCGAGCAGTACTTC,CASSLSRSSSEQYF
TRBV9,-,TRBJ2-3,many,TGTGCCAGCAGCACAACAGGGTTCACAGATACGCAGTATTTT,CASSTTGFTDTQYF
TRBV6-6,-,TRBJ2-3,-,TGTGCCGGCAGTATCCGGGACCGCTTGTATTTT,CAGSIRDRLYF
TRBV11-3,-,TRBJ2-7,-,TGTGCCAGCAGCTTAGTAACTTCTGGCGAGCAGTACTTC,CASSLVTSGEQYF
TRBV5-1,-,TRBJ2-2,many,TGCGCCAGCAGCTTGGTGTCCGGGCATACCGGGGAGCTGTTTTTT,CASSLVSGHTGELFF
TRBV10-3,TRBD2,TRBJ2-7,-,TGTGCCATCAGTGAGCTAGCGGGAGGTGGCGAGCAGTACTTC,CAISELAGGGEQYF
TRBV6-2/TRBV6-3,TRBD2,TRBJ2-5,many,TGTGCCATCGGGACTACTTACCAAGAGACCCAGTACTTC,CAIGTTYQETQYF
TRBV7-8,-,TRBJ2-7,few,TGTGCCAGCAGCTACTCTAATACCTACGAGCAGTACTTC,CASSYSNTYEQYF
TRBV2,-,TRBJ2-5,-,TGTGCCAGCAGAGCGAGCCAAGAGATCCAGTACTTC,CASRASQEIQYF
TRBV20-1,TRBD2,TRBJ2-7,-,TGCAGTGCTAAGCCGGGACTAGCGAAGGACGAGCAGTACTTC,CSAKPGLAKDEQYF
TRBV12-3/TRBV12-4,-,TRBJ2-3,many,TGTGCCAGCAGTTTAAGGGGAGGACTGCGGGCAGATACGCAGTATTTT,CASSLRGGLRADTQYF
TRBV9,TRBD2,TRBJ2-1,-,TGTGCCAGCAGCGTAGCTGGTAGCGGGAATGAGCAGTTCTTC,CASSVAGSGNEQFF
TRBV5-1,-,TRBJ2-5,many,TGCGCCAGCAGCGGACCGGGACTGCACCAAGAGACCCAGTACTTC,CASSGPGLHQETQYF